One sample yielded the 16 T cell receptor beta chains listed below, sequenced in a study of beta chain features in type 1 diabetes. Expressed TCRB transcripts were sequenced, since all the RNA that had been isolated was reverse transcribed. Clones were read by immunoSEQ multiplex PCR, and TCRdb kept only the in-frame ones, dropping some. The table has hundreds of thousands of clones, under 13% seen once. Study-wide points: Shortening of TCRB CDR3s, moderate but significant, appeared in all four CD4+ subsets of Type 1 diabetes patients.

Antigen specificity for these receptors is unknown. The sample comprised naive CD4+ T cells from blood. All receptors derive from a man younger than 45 with type 1 diabetes.

This clone was seen more than once but under ten times. The chain employs TRBV7-9 and TRBJ1-6, with D unresolved. In germline, CDR1 is SEHNR, CDR2 FQNEAQ (reference sequence). Deletions cut 0 bases from V and 5 bases from J, with 11 bases between. CDR3 length equals 16 residues. CDR3 amino acids: CASSLASGPNNSPLHF. The DNA for the CDR3 is TGTGCCAGCAGCTTAGCGTCGGGTCCTAATAATTCACCCCTCCACTTT.

This chain links TRBV5-1 with TRBJ2-1; perhaps TRBD2 as D (5 bases). Between the trimmed V and J ends, which lost 5 bases and 4 bases, there was a span of 13 bases. The CDR3 has 14 residues. Germline V gene lookup returns CDR1 SGHRS and CDR2 YFSETQ. The CDR3 loop is CASSADSVYNEQFF. CDR3 nucleotides: TGCGCCAGCAGTGCGGACTCGGTGTACAATGAGCAGTTCTTC.

The CDR3 region has the DNA TGTGCCAGCAGCTTAGATTCCGAACAGCGCTACACCTTC. Amino acid sequence: CASSLDSEQRYTF. The chain recombines TRBV7-9 with TRBJ1-2; D not certain. This CDR3 comprises 13 residues. The V gene's germline CDR1 is SEHNR and CDR2 FQNEAQ (reference sequence). Trimming removed 1 base from V and 9 bases from J, with 12 bases in between.

CDR3 sequence (DNA): TGTGCCAGCAGCGCGCGGACAGCAAATTCACCCCTCCACTTT. Translating it yields CASSARTANSPLHF. The chain recombines TRBV9 with TRBJ1-6; TRBD1 might be the D (6 bases). This CDR3 comprises 14 residues. Germline CDR1 reads SGDLS; CDR2 reads YYNGEE. Trimming took 3 bases from V and 7 from J, leaving 11 bases between them.

J is TRBJ2-5 and V is TRBV30, with D uncertain. Germline assignment: CDR1 GTSNPN and CDR2 SVGIG (reference sequence). CDR3 length: 12 amino acids. Trimming removed 2 bases from V and 5 bases from J, with 9 bases in between. The CDR3 DNA reads TGTGCCTGGAGTAGAACTTTTGAGACCCAGTACTTC. Its translation is CAWSRTFETQYF.

The chain is built from TRBV5-1 and TRBJ2-2, with 7 bases identical to TRBD1. Unmatched junction bases numbered 2, after V lost 4 bases and J lost 5 bases. There are 13 residues in the CDR3. CDR1 and CDR2 (germline): SGHRS, YFSETQ. CDR3 bases: TGCGCCAGCAGCCCGGGACAGACCGGGGAGCTGTTTTTT. Encoded protein: CASSPGQTGELFF.

This clone turned up a few times. CDR3 bases: TGTGCCAGCAGCGAAACTCTAAGCTCCTACAATGAGCAGTTCTTC. This translates into CASSETLSSYNEQFF. The V and J genes are TRBV5-4 and TRBJ2-1, with D hard to call. V lost 4 bases, J lost 0 bases, and 11 bases lay in between. The germline V gene encodes CDR1 SGHNT and CDR2 YYREEE (reference sequence). The length of the CDR3 is 15 residues.

This clone appeared a few times. This chain links TRBV9 with TRBJ1-2; 10 bases align to TRBD1. From germline, CDR1 is SGDLS and CDR2 YYNGEE. V trimming: 3 bases; J trimming: 7 bases; junction bases outside the gene matches: 6. This CDR3 comprises 14 residues. CDR3 region: CASSAGTGAAGYTF. In nucleotides, the CDR3 is TGTGCCAGCAGCGCCGGGACAGGGGCCGCTGGCTACACCTTC.

The rearrangement uses TRBV10-3 and TRBJ2-3; perhaps TRBD1 as D (6 bases). V was cut by 6 bases and J by 6 bases, with 16 bases left in between. CDR3 length: 14 residues. Germline lookup yields CDR1 ENHRY and CDR2 SYGVKD. CDR3 in amino acids: CAIRARDTGDTQYF. CDR3 in DNA: TGTGCCATCAGAGCTCGGGACACGGGCGATACGCAGTATTTT.

This clone has only a few counts. The chain has TRBV7-6 and TRBJ1-6; D uncertain. The germline gives CDR1 SGHVS, CDR2 FNYEAQ. Between the trimmed V and J ends, which lost 5 bases and 10 bases, there was a span of 18 bases. The CDR3 contains 15 residues. The CDR3 DNA follows: TGTGCCAGCAGCCCCCCGCGGCAAGAAGGATCACCCCTCCACTTT. This encodes CASSPPRQEGSPLHF.

The rearrangement joins TRBV7-9 to TRBJ1-2, with 8 bases lining up with TRBD1. Per germline, CDR1 SEHNR and CDR2 FQNEAQ (reference sequence). The V segment lost 0 bases and the J segment 5 bases; nucleotides outside the gene matches: 2. This CDR3 comprises 14 residues. DNA of the CDR3: TGTGCCAGCAGCTTAGCGACAGGGGATTATGGCTACACCTTC. Its protein product is CASSLATGDYGYTF.

The chain links TRBV28 to TRBJ1-5, with no clear D. Trimming removed 6 bases at V and 4 bases at J, with 19 bases between. The CDR3 extends over 16 amino acids. In germline, CDR1 is MDHEN, CDR2 SYDVKM. DNA for the CDR3: TGTGCCAGCAGGGAGCCGGGATCCCGAAGGAATCAGCCCCAGCATTTT. This gives the protein CASREPGSRRNQPQHF.

Note on this clone: This specimen includes other DNA sequences encoding the same CDR3. This rearrangement joins TRBV7-9 to TRBJ2-7; 8 bases agree with TRBD1. Germline CDR1 is SEHNR and CDR2 is FQNEAQ (reference sequence). J gave up 1 base and V 5 bases, and 1 base lay outside the gene matches. The CDR3 contains 13 residues. The CDR3 protein is CASSRTGSYEQYF. DNA for the CDR3: TGTGCCAGCAGCCGGACAGGGTCCTACGAGCAGTACTTC.

J is TRBJ1-1 and V is TRBV11-2; 9 bases match TRBD1. Germline lookup yields CDR1 SGHAT and CDR2 FQNNGV. CDR3 length: 16 amino acids. J lost 5 bases, V lost 5 bases, and 12 bases had no gene match. The CDR3 sequence: CASSQTGGSFRTEAFF. CDR3 DNA sequence: TGTGCCAGCAGCCAGACAGGGGGGAGTTTTAGGACTGAAGCTTTCTTT.

The chain links TRBV7-3 to TRBJ1-1; possibly TRBD1 for D (6 bases). CDR1 is SGHTA, CDR2 FQGTGA, per germline. This CDR3 is 15 amino acids long. Deletions cut 2 bases from V and 4 bases from J, with 14 bases between. Here the CDR3 DNA reads TGTGCCAGCAGCTTAGGTGGACAGTTCGCCACTGAAGCTTTCTTT. Amino acids: CASSLGGQFATEAFF.

Comments on this clone: One end of the junction is discordant with germline, which a read error may explain. The gene calls are TRBV2 and TRBJ2-7; maybe TRBD1 (6 bases). CDR1 is SNHLY, CDR2 FYNNEI, per germline. The CDR3 extends over 11 amino acids. The DNA for the CDR3 is TGTGCCAGCAATGAACAGGGTGAGCAGTACTTC. Residues: CASNEQGEQYF.